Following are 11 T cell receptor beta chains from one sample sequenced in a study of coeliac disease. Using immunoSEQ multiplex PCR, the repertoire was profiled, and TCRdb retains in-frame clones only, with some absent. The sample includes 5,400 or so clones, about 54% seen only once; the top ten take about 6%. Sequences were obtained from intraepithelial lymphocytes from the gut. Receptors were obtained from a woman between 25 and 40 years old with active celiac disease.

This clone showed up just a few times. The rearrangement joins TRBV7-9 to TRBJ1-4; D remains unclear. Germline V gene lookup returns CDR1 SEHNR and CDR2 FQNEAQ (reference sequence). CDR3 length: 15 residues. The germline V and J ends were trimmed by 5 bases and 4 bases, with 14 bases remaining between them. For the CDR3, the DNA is TGTGCCAGCAGCCCCTACGGGATACATAATGAAAAACTGTTTTTT. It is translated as CASSPYGIHNEKLFF.

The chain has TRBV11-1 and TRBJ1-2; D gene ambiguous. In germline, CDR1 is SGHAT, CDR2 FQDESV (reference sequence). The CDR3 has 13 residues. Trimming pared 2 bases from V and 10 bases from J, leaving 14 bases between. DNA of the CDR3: TGTGCCAGCAGCTTAAGTACAGAGGGCGTCTACACCTTC. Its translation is CASSLSTEGVYTF.

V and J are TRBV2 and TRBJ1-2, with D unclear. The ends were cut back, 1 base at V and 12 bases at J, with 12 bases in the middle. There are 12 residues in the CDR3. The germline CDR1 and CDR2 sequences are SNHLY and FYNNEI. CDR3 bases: TGTGCCAGCAGTGAAGGGCAGAACCCCCACACCTTC. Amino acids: CASSEGQNPHTF.

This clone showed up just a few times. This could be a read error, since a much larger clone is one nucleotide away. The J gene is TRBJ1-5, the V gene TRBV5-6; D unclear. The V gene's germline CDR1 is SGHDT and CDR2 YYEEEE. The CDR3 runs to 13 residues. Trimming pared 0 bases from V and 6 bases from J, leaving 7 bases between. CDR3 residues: CASSLGGGQPQHF. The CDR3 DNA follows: TGTGCCAGCAGCTTGGGGGGAGGTCAGCCCCAGCATTTT.

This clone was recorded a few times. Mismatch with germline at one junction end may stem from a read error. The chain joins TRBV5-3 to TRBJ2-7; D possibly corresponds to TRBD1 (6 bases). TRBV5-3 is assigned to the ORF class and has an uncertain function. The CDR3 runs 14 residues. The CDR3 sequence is CASSLVGTLYEQYF. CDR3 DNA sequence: TGTGCCAGCAGCTTGGTCGGGACACTCTACGAGCAGTACTTC.

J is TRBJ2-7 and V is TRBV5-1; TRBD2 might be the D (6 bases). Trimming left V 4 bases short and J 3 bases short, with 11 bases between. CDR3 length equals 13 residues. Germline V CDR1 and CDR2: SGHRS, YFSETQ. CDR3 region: CASSAGTVYEQYF. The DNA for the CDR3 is TGCGCCAGCAGCGCGGGGACTGTCTACGAGCAGTACTTC. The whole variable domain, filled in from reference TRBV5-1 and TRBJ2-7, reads KAGVTQTPRYLIKTRGQQVTLSCSPISGHRSVSWYQQTPGQGLQFLFEYFSETQRNKGNFPGRFSGRQFSNSRSEMNVSTLELGDSALYLCASSAGTVYEQYFGPGTRLTVT.

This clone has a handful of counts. The CDR3 bases are TGTGCCAGCAGCTTGTGGGGCCGGGACAGGGGTCCAGATACGCAGTATTTT. Protein sequence: CASSLWGRDRGPDTQYF. J is TRBJ2-3 and V is TRBV5-4; 10 nucleotides agree with TRBD1. Losses at the gene ends were 1 base for V and 4 bases for J; bases not matched to a gene: 9. The CDR3 covers 17 residues. Germline V gives CDR1 SGHNT, CDR2 YYREEE (reference sequence).

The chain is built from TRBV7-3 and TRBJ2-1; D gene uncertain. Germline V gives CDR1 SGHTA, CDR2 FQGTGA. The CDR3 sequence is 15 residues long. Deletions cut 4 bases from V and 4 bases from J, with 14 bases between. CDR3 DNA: TGTGCCAGCAGCTATGCGGTTGGAGAATACAATGAGCAGTTCTTC. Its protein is CASSYAVGEYNEQFF.

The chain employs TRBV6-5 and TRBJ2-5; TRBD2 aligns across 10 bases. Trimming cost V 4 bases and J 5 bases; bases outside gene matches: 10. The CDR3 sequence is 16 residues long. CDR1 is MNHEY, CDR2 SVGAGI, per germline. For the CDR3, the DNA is TGTGCCAGCAGTTCCCAACCAGCGGGGGGGCAGGAGACCCAGTACTTC. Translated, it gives CASSSQPAGGQETQYF.

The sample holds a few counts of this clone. CDR3 DNA: TGTGCCAGCAGTTTGGACAGAACCTACGAGCAGTACTTC. This encodes CASSLDRTYEQYF. The chain joins TRBV7-3 to TRBJ2-7; TRBD1 might be the D (6 bases). V shed 6 bases and J shed 2 bases, with 11 bases lying between them. In germline, CDR1 is SGHTA, CDR2 FQGTGA. This CDR3 is 13 amino acids long.

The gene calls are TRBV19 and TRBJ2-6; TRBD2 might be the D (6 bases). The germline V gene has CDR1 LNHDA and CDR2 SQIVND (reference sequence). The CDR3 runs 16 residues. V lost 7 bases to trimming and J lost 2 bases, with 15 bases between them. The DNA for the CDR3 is TGTGCCAGTAACTACCACGGGGGAGCTGGGGCCAACGTCCTGACTTTC. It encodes CASNYHGGAGANVLTF.